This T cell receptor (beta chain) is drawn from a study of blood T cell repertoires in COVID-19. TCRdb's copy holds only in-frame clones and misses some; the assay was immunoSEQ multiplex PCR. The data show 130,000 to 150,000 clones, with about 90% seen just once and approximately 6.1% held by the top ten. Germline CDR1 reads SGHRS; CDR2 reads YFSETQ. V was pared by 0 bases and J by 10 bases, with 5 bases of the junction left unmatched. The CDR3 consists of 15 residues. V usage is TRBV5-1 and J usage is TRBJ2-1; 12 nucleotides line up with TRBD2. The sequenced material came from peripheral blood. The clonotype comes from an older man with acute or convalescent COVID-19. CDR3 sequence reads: CASSLDLAGGREQFF. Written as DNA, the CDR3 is TGCGCCAGCAGCTTGGACCTAGCGGGAGGGCGCGAGCAGTTCTTC.